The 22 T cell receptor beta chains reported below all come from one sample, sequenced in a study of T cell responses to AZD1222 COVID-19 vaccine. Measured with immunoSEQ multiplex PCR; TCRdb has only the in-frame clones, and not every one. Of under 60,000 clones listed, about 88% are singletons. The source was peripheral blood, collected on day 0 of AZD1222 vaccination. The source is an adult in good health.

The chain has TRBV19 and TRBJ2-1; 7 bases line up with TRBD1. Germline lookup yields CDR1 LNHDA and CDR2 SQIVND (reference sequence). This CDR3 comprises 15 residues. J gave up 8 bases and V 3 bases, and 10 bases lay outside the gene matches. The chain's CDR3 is CASSIWTGQVDEQFF. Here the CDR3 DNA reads TGTGCCAGTAGTATCTGGACAGGCCAAGTAGATGAGCAGTTCTTC. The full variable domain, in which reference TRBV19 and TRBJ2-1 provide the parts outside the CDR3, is DGGITQSPKYLFRKEGQNVTLSCEQNLNHDAMYWYRQDPGQGLRLIYYSQIVNDFQKGDIAEGYSVSREKKESFPLTVTSAQKNPTAFYLCASSIWTGQVDEQFFGPGTRLTVL.

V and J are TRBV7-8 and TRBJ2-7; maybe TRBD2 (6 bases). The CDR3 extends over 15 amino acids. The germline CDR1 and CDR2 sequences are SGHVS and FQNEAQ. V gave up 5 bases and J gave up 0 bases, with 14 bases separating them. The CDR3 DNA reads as TGTGCCAGCAGCCCCCGGAGGGGCTCCTCCTACGAGCAGTACTTC. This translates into CASSPRRGSSYEQYF.

The CDR3 reads CASSFSRGYTEAFF. The CDR3 nucleotides are TGTGCCAGCAGCTTTTCCAGGGGGTACACTGAAGCTTTCTTT. The chain uses TRBV7-8 and TRBJ1-1, with 7 bases identical to TRBD1. CDR1 is SGHVS, CDR2 FQNEAQ, per germline. This CDR3 contains 14 residues. The V gene end was trimmed by 3 bases and the J gene end by 3 bases; junction bases not matched to a gene: 4.

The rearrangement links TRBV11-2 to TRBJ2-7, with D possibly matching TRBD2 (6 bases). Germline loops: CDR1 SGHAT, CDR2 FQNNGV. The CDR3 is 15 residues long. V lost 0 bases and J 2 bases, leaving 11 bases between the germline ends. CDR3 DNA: TGTGCCAGCAGCTTAGAGTCAGCGGGCGCCTACGAGCAGTACTTC. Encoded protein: CASSLESAGAYEQYF. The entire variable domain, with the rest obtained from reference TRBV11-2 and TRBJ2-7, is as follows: EAGVAQSPRYKIIEKRQSVAFWCNPISGHATLYWYQQILGQGPKLLIQFQNNGVVDDSQLPKDRFSAERLKGVDSTLKIQPAKLEDSAVYLCASSLESAGAYEQYFGPGTRLTVT.

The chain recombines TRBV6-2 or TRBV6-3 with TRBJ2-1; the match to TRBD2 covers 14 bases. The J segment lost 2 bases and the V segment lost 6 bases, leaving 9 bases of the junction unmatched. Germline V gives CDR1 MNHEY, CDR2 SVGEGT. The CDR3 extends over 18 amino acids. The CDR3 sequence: CASSPGTSGRPAYNEQFF. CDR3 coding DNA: TGTGCCAGCAGCCCCGGGACTAGCGGGAGACCCGCCTACAATGAGCAGTTCTTC.

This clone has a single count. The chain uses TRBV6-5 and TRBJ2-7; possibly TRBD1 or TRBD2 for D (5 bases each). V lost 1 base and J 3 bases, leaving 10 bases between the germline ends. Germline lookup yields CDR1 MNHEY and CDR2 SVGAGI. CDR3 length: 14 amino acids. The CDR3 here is CASSYLGPYYEQYF. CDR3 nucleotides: TGTGCCAGCAGTTACTTGGGACCCTACTACGAGCAGTACTTC.

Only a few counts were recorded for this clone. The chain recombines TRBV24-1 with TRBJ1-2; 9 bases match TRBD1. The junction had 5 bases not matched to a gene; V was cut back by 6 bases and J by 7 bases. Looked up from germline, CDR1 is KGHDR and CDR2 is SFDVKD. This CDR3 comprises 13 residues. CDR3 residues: CATSRTGAGGYTF. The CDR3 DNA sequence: TGTGCCACCAGTCGGACAGGGGCGGGTGGCTACACCTTC.

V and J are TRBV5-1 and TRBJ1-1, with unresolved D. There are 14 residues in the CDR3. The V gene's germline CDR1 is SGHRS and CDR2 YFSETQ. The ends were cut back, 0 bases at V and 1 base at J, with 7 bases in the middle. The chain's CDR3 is CASSLEPRNTEAFF. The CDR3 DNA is TGCGCCAGCAGCTTGGAACCCAGGAACACTGAAGCTTTCTTT.

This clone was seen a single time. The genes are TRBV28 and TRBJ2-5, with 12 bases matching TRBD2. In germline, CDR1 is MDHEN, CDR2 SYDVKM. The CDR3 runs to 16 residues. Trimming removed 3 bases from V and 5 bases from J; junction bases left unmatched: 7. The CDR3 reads CASSLTSGSVRETQYF. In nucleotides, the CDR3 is TGTGCCAGCAGTTTGACTAGCGGGAGTGTTCGGGAGACCCAGTACTTC.

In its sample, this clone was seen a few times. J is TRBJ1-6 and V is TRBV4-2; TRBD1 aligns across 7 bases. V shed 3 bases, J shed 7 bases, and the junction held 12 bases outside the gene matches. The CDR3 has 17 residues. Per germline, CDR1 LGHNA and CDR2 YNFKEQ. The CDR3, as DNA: TGTGCCAGCAGCCACATCGCAAGGGGGCCTCTAAATTCACCCCTCCACTTT. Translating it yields CASSHIARGPLNSPLHF.

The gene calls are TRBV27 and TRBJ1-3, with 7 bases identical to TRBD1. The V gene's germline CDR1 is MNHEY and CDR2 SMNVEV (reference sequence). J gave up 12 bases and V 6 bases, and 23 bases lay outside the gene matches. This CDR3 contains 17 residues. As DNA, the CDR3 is TGTGCCAGCAGAATGGTCCCGGGACAGCGGAGAGGTCCCTTCATATATTTT. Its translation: CASRMVPGQRRGPFIYF.

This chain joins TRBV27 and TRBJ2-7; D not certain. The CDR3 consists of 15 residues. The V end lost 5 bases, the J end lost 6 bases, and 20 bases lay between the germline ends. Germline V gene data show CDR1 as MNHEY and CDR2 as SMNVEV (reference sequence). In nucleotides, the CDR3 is TGTGCCAGCAGTGTGTTCGGTCTTGCGTCCGGCGAGCAGTACTTC. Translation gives CASSVFGLASGEQYF.

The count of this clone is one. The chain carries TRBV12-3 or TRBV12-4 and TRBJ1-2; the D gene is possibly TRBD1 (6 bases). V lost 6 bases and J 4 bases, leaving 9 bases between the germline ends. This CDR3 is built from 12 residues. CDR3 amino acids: CASSQGLYGYTF. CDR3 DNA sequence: TGTGCCAGCAGCCAGGGGCTCTATGGCTACACCTTC.

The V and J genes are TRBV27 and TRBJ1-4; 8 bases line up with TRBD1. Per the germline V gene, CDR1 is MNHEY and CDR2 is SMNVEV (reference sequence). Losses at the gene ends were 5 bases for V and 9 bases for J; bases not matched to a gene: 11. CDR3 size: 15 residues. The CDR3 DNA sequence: TGTGCCAGCAGTCCAAGGACAGGGACTCTTCAAAAACTGTTTTTT. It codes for CASSPRTGTLQKLFF.

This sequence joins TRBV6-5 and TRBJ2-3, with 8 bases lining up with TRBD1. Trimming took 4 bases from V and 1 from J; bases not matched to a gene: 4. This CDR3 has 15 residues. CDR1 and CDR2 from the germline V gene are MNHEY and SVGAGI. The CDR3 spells CASSSQGVGTDTQYF. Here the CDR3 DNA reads TGTGCCAGCAGTTCACAGGGGGTTGGCACAGATACGCAGTATTTT.

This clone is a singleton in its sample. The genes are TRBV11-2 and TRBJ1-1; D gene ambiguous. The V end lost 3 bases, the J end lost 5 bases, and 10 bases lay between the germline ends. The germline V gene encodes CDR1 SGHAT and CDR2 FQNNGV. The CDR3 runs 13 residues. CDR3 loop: CASSFDGVTEAFF. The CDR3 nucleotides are TGTGCCAGCAGCTTCGACGGGGTTACTGAAGCTTTCTTT. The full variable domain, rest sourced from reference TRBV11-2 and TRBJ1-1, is EAGVAQSPRYKIIEKRQSVAFWCNPISGHATLYWYQQILGQGPKLLIQFQNNGVVDDSQLPKDRFSAERLKGVDSTLKIQPAKLEDSAVYLCASSFDGVTEAFFGQGTRLTVV.

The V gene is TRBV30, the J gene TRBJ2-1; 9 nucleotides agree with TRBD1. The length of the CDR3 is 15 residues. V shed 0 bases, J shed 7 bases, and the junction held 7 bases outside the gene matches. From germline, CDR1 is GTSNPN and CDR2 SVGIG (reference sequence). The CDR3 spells CAWSVEVTGGNEQFF. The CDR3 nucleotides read TGTGCCTGGAGTGTAGAAGTGACAGGGGGGAATGAGCAGTTCTTC.

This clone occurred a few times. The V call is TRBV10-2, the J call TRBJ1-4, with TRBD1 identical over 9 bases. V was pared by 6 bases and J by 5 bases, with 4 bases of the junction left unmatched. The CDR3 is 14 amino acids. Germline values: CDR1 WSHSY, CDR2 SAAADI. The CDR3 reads CASRSGTGNEKLFF. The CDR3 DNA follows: TGCGCCAGCAGATCCGGGACAGGGAATGAAAAACTGTTTTTT.

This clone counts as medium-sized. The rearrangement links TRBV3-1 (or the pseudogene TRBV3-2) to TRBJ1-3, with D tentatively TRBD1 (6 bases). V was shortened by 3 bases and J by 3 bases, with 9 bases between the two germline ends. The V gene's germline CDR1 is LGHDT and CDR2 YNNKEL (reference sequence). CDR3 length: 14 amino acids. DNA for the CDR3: TGTGCCAGCAGCCAGGGGGCAGGTGGAAACACCATATATTTT. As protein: CASSQGAGGNTIYF.

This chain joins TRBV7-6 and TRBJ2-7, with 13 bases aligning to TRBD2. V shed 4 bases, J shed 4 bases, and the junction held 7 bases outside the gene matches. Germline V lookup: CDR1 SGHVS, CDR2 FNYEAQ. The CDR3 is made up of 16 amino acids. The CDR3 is CASSSGLAGIKYEQYF. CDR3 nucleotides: TGTGCCAGCAGCTCGGGACTAGCGGGGATTAAATACGAGCAGTACTTC.

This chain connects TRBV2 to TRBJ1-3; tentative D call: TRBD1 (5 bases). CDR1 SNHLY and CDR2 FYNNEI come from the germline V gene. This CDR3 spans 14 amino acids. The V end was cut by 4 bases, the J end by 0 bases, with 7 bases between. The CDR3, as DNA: TGTGCCAGCAGTGGCGGGGGCTCTGGAAACACCATATATTTT. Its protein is CASSGGGSGNTIYF.

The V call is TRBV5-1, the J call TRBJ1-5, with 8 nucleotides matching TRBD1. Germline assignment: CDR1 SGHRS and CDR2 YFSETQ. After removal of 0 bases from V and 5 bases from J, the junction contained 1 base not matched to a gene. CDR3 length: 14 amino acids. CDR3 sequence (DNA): TGCGCCAGCAGCTTGGGGACAGGGCATCAGCCCCAGCATTTT. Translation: CASSLGTGHQPQHF.